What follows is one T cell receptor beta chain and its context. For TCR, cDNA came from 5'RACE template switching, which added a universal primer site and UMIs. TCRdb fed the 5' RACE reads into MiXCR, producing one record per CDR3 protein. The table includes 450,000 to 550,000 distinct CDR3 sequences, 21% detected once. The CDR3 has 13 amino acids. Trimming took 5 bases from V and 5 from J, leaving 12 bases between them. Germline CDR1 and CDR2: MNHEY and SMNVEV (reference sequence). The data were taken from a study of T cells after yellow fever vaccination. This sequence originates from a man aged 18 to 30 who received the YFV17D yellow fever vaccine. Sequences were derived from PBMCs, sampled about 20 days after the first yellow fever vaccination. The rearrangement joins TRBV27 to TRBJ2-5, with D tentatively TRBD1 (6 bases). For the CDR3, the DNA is TGTGCCAGCAGTACAGGGCTAATCGAGACCCAGTACTTC. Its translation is CASSTGLIETQYF.